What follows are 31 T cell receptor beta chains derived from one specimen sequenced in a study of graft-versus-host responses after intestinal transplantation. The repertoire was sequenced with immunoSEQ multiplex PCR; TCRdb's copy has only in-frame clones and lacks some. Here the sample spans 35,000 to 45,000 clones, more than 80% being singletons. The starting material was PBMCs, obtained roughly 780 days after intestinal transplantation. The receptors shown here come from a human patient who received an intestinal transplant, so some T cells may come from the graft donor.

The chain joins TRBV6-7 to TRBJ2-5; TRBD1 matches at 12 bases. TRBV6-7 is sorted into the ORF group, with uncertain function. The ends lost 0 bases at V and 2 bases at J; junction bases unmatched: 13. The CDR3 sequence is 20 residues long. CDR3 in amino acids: CASSYSWPGQGAPPQETQYF. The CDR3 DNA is TGTGCCAGCAGTTACTCGTGGCCGGGACAGGGGGCCCCCCCACAAGAGACCCAGTACTTC.

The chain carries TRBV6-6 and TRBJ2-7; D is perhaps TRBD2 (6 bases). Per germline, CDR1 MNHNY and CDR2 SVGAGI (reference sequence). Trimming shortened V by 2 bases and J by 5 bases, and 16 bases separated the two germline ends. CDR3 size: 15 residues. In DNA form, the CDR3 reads TGTGCCAGCAGTTACGGGGGAGGCCTTGGGAACGAGCAGTACTTC. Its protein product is CASSYGGGLGNEQYF.

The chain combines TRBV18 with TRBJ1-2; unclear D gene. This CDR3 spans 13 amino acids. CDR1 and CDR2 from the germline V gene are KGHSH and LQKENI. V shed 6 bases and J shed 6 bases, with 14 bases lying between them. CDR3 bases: TGTGCCAGCTCTCCCAACGACTCCGATGGCTACACCTTC. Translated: CASSPNDSDGYTF.

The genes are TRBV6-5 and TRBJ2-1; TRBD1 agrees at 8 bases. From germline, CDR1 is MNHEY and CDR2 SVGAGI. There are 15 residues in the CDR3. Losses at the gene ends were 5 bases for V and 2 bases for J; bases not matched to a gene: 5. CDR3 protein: CASSPRDRTYNEQFF. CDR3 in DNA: TGTGCCAGCAGTCCCCGGGACAGGACCTACAATGAGCAGTTCTTC.

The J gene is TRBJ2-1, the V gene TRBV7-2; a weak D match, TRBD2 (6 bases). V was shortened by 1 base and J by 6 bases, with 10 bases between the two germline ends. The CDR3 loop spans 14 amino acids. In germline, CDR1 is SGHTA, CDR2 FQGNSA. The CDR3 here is CASSLVGSGNEQFF. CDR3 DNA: TGTGCCAGCAGCTTAGTGGGTAGCGGCAATGAGCAGTTCTTC.

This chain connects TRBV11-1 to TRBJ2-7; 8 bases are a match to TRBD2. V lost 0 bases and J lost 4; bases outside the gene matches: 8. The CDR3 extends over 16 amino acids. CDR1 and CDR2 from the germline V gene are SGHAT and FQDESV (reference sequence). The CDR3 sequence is CASSLANSGTTYEQYF. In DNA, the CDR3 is TGTGCCAGCAGCTTAGCCAATAGCGGGACTACTTACGAGCAGTACTTC.

The CDR3 DNA follows: TGTGCCAGCTCACCGATCCGAGACCAAGAGACCCAGTACTTC. Translation gives CASSPIRDQETQYF. V usage is TRBV18 and J usage is TRBJ2-5; D call uncertain. Germline V gives CDR1 KGHSH, CDR2 LQKENI. The CDR3 contains 14 residues. Trimming took 3 bases from V and 0 from J, leaving 8 bases between them.

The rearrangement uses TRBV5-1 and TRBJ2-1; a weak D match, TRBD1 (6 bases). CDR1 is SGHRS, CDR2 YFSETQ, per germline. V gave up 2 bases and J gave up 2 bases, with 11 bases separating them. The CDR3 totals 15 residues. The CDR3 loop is CASSFSGDTYNEQFF. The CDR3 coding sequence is TGCGCCAGCAGCTTCTCAGGGGACACCTACAATGAGCAGTTCTTC.

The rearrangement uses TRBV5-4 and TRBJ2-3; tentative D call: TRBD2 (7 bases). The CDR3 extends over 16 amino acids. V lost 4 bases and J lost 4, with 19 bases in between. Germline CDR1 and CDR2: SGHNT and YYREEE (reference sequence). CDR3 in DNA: TGTGCCAGCAGCCGTCTCGGGGGAGGGGGGGCAGATACGCAGTATTTT. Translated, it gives CASSRLGGGGADTQYF.

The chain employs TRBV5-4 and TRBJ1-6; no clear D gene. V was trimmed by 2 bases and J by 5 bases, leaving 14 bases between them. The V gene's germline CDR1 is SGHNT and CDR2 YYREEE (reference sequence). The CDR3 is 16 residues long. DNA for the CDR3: TGTGCCAGCAGCTTCCAAACCACGTGGGATAATTCACCCCTCCACTTT. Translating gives CASSFQTTWDNSPLHF. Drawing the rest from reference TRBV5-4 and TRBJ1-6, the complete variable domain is ETGVTQSPTHLIKTRGQQVTLRCSSQSGHNTVSWYQQALGQGPQFIFQYYREEENGRGNFPPRFSGLQFPNYSSELNVNALELDDSALYLCASSFQTTWDNSPLHFGNGTRLTVT.

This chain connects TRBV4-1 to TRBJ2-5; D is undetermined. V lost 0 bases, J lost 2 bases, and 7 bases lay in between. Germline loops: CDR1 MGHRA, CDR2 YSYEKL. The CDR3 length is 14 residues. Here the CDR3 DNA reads TGCGCCAGCAGCCAAGATACTATACAAGAGACCCAGTACTTC. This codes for CASSQDTIQETQYF.

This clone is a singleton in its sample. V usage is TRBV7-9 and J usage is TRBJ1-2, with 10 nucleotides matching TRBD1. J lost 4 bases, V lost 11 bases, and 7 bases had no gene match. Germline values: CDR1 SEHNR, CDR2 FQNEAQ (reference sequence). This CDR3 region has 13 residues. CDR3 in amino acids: CAGMTGGTYGYTF. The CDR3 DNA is TGTGCCGGTATGACAGGGGGCACCTATGGCTACACCTTC.

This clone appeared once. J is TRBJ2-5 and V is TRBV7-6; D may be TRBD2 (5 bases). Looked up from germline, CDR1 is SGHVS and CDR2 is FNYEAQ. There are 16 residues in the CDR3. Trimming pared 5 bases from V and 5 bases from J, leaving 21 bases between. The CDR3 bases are TGTGCCAGCAGCCCGGAGGCGGAAATAGATAGGGAGACCCAGTACTTC. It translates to CASSPEAEIDRETQYF. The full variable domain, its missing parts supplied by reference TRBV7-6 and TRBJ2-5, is GAGVSQSPRYKVTKRGQDVALRCDPISGHVSLYWYRQALGQGPEFLTYFNYEAQQDKSGLPNDRFSAERPEGSISTLTIQRTEQRDSAMYRCASSPEAEIDRETQYFGPGTRLLVL.

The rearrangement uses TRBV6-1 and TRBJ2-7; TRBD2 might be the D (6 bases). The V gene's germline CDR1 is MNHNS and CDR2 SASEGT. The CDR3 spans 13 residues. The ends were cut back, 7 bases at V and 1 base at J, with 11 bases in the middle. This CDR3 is CASNIGTSYEQYF. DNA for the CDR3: TGTGCCAGCAATATAGGGACTTCCTACGAGCAGTACTTC.

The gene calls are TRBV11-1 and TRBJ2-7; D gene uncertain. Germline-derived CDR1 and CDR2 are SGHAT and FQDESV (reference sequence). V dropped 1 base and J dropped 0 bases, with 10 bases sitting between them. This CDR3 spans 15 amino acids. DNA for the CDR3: TGTGCCAGCAGCTTAGGGAGATCCAGCTCCTACGAGCAGTACTTC. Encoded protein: CASSLGRSSSYEQYF.

CDR3: CSFTQGATNTQYF. CDR3 coding DNA: TGCAGCTTTACCCAGGGGGCGACGAATACGCAGTATTTT. This chain uses TRBV29-1 with TRBJ2-3, with TRBD1 matching over 8 bases. CDR3 size: 13 residues. The germline V gene has CDR1 SQVTM and CDR2 ANQGSEA. J lost 7 bases, V lost 8 bases, and 11 bases had no gene match.

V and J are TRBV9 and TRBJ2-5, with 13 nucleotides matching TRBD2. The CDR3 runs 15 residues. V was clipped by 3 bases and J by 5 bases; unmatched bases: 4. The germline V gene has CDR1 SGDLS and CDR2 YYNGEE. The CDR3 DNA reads TGTGCCAGCAGCGGGACTAGCGGGAGTGGGGAGACCCAGTACTTC. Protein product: CASSGTSGSGETQYF.

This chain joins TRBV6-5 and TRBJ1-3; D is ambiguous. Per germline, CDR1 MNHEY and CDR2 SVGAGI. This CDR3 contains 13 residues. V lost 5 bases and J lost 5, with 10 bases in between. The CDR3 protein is CASSEDLRNTIYF. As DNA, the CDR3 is TGTGCCAGCAGTGAAGATCTTCGAAACACCATATATTTT.

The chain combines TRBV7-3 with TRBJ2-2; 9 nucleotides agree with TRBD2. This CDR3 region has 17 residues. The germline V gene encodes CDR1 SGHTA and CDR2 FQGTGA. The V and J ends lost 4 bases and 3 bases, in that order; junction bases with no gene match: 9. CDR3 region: CASSSPEGLADTGELFF. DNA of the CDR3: TGTGCCAGCAGCTCACCGGAGGGACTAGCAGACACCGGGGAGCTGTTTTTT.

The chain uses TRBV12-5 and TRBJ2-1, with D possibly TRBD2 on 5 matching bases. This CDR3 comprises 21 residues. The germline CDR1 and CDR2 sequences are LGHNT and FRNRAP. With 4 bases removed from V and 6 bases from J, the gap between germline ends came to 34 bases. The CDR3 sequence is CASGYDHGPTFKTRGLNEQFF. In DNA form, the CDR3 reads TGTGCTAGTGGTTACGACCACGGACCCACATTTAAAACCCGAGGGCTCAATGAGCAGTTCTTC.

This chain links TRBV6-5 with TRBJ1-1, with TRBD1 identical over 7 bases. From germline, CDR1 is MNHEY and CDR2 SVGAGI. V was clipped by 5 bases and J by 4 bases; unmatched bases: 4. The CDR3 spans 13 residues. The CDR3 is CASSQDRATEAFF. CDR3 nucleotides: TGTGCCAGCAGTCAAGACAGGGCCACTGAAGCTTTCTTT.

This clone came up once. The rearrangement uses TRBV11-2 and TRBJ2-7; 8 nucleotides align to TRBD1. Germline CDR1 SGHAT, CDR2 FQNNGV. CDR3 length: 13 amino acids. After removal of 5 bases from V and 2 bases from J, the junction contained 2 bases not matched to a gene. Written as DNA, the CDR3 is TGTGCCAGCAGCCAGGACAGGGCCTACGAGCAGTACTTC. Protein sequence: CASSQDRAYEQYF.

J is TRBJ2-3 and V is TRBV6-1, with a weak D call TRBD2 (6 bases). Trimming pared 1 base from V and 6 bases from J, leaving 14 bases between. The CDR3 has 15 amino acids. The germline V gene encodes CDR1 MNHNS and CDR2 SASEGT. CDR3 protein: CASSEGTTGTDTQYF. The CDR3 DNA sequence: TGTGCCAGCAGTGAAGGGACTACCGGAACGGATACGCAGTATTTT.

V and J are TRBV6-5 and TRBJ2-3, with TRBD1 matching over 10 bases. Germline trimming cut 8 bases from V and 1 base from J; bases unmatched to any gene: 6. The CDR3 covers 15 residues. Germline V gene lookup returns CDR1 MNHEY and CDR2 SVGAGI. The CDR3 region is CASSSGTGGTDTQYF. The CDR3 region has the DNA TGTGCCAGCTCCTCGGGGACAGGGGGCACAGATACGCAGTATTTT.

This CDR3 is CASSPGQETQYF. DNA of the CDR3: TGTGCCAGCTCACCGGGCCAAGAGACCCAGTACTTC. The genes are TRBV18 and TRBJ2-5; D call uncertain. The CDR3 has 12 amino acids. From germline, CDR1 is KGHSH and CDR2 LQKENI. The V end lost 3 bases, the J end lost 1 base, and 3 bases lay between the germline ends.

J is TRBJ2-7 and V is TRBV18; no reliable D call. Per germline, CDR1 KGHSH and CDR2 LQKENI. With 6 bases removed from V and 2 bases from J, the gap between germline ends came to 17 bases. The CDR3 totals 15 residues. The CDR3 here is CASSNSQEATYEQYF. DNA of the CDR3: TGTGCCAGCTCTAATTCCCAGGAAGCTACCTACGAGCAGTACTTC.

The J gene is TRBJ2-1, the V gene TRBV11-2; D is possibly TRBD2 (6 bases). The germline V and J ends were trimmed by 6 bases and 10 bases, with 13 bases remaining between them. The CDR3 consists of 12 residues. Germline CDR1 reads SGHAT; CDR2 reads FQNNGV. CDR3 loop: CASRTGLPEQFF. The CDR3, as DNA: TGTGCCAGCAGGACGGGACTTCCCGAGCAGTTCTTC.

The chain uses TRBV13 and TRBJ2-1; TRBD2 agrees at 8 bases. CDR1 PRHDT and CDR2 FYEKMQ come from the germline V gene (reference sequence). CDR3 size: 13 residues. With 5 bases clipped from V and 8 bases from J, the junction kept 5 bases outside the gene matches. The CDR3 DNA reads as TGTGCCAGCAGCCCCGGGGGGGCCGATGAGCAGTTCTTC. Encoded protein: CASSPGGADEQFF.

DNA of the CDR3: TGTGCCAGCAGCCAAGATTTGCTAGCGGGGGGGAAGTATGAGACCCAGTACTTC. Translated, it gives CASSQDLLAGGKYETQYF. The chain couples TRBV4-2 to TRBJ2-5, with 12 bases identical to TRBD2. This CDR3 spans 18 amino acids. The V gene end was trimmed by 0 bases and the J gene end by 5 bases; junction bases not matched to a gene: 10. Germline CDR1 reads LGHNA; CDR2 reads YNFKEQ.

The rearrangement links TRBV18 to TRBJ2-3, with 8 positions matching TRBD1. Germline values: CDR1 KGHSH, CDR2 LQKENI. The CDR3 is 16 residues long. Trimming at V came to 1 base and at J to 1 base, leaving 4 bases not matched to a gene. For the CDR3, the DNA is TGTGCCAGCTCACCACGGGGACAGGCCGGCACAGATACGCAGTATTTT. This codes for CASSPRGQAGTDTQYF.

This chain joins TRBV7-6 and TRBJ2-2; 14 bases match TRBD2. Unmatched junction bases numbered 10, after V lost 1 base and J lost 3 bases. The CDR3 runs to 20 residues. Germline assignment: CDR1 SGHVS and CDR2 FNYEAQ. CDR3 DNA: TGTGCCAGCAGCTTAGTCGGCGGGACTAGCGGGAGACGCGACACCGGGGAGCTGTTTTTT. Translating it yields CASSLVGGTSGRRDTGELFF. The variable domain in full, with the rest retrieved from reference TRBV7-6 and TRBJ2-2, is GAGVSQSPRYKVTKRGQDVALRCDPISGHVSLYWYRQALGQGPEFLTYFNYEAQQDKSGLPNDRFSAERPEGSISTLTIQRTEQRDSAMYRCASSLVGGTSGRRDTGELFFGEGSRLTVL.